This T cell receptor beta chain was documented in a study of identical twins. Study findings and constraints: The study reached conclusions through statistical analysis that was cross-sectional, not following the same donors. Zero-insertion analyses were open to partial confounding by invariant MAIT and iNKT cells. Alpha sequences that were out-of-frame and twin-shared showed an excess of low generation probability. There were fewer insertions in abundant cord blood beta clonotypes, but memory repertoires showed no such pattern.

A note on this clonotype: Its antigen is as yet unknown.

TCRdb re-called the 5' RACE reads through MiXCR, storing one row per CDR3 protein. The top ten clones hold about 0.27% of a sample with 1.5 million or so distinct CDR3 sequences, about 32% of them seen once. This clonotype was sampled from a newborn girl in good health. The sequenced sample was cord blood.

In nucleotides, the CDR3 is TGTGCCACCAGTGATTTGTGGCAGCCGAACACCGGGGAGCTGTTTTTT. Translating gives CATSDLWQPNTGELFF. The chain uses TRBV24-1 and TRBJ2-2; no reliable D call. The CDR3 length is 16 residues. Trimming pared 0 bases from V and 0 bases from J, leaving 7 bases between. CDR1 is KGHDR, CDR2 SFDVKD, per germline.